The clone carrying this TCR beta chain was picked up many times. Its antigen is as yet unknown. This entry is derived from a study of T cells after yellow fever vaccination. Turning to the study itself: Preparation of fractions with low cell numbers was performed using SMART-Seq v4 Ultra Low Input. The study, taken as a whole, reports: Clonotypes found in both CD4 and CD8 compartments made up a small share. Reappearance after the booster was seen for most primary-vaccination clones, at roughly 96% CD4 and around 88% CD8.

Trimming left V 2 bases short and J 4 bases short, with 14 bases between. This CDR3 is 16 amino acids long. The germline V gene has CDR1 SGHTA and CDR2 FQGNSA. It was through 5'RACE template switching that TCR cDNA was made, with a universal primer site and UMIs added. MiXCR, run by TCRdb on the 5' RACE reads, gives a single entry per CDR3 protein. The profile shows fewer than 350,000 distinct CDR3 sequences, approximately 4% of them singletons. The V call is TRBV7-2, the J call TRBJ2-2; tentatively, D is TRBD2 (6 bases). This material consisted of PBMCs, taken 15 days after the yellow fever booster vaccination. The TCR comes from a man between 18 and 35 years old who received the YFV17D yellow fever vaccine. The CDR3 here is CASSLNQAGSTGELFF. The CDR3 DNA reads as TGTGCCAGCAGCTTAAATCAGGCGGGGTCCACCGGGGAGCTGTTTTTT.